The 19 T cell receptor beta chains below all came from one sample that was sequenced in a study of PD-L1 blockade in urothelial cancer. Stated time point: pretreatment peripheral blood. Repertoires were generated with immunoSEQ multiplex PCR, while TCRdb's copy carries only in-frame clones and drops some. The data show about 56,000 clones, with 85% seen just once and around a sixth held by the top ten. The specimen was PBMCs, collected around atezolizumab (anti-PD-L1) treatment. The receptors originated from an older man with urothelial cancer.

The table lists this clone with a few counts. This chain uses TRBV5-6 with TRBJ2-5; D unresolved. This CDR3 contains 11 residues. Per germline, CDR1 SGHDT and CDR2 YYEEEE. V lost 2 bases and J lost 5, with 4 bases in between. The CDR3 region has the DNA TGTGCCAGCAGCTTCGGGGAGACCCAGTACTTC. Its protein is CASSFGETQYF.

This clone was picked up one time. This chain uses TRBV10-3 with TRBJ2-7; D may be TRBD2 (5 bases). CDR3 size: 18 residues. Trimming left V 4 bases short and J 0 bases short, with 22 bases between. The germline CDR1 and CDR2 sequences are ENHRY and SYGVKD. The CDR3 region has the DNA TGTGCCATCAGTGTGTCCCCGCTGAGGGAAACCTCCTCCTACGAGCAGTACTTC. Protein product: CAISVSPLRETSSYEQYF.

The chain is built from TRBV28 and TRBJ2-7, with D possibly being TRBD1 (6 bases). V was cut by 1 base and J by 2 bases, with 18 bases left in between. The germline V gene encodes CDR1 MDHEN and CDR2 SYDVKM. The CDR3 covers 17 residues. The DNA of the CDR3 is TGTGCCAGCAGTTTATACCCGACAGGCGCCGACACCTACGAGCAGTACTTC. It translates to CASSLYPTGADTYEQYF. Complete variable domain (other parts from reference TRBV28 and TRBJ2-7): DVKVTQSSRYLVKRTGEKVFLECVQDMDHENMFWYRQDPGLGLRLIYFSYDVKMKEKGDIPEGYSVSREKKERFSLILESASTNQTSMYLCASSLYPTGADTYEQYFGPGTRLTVT.

This clone has only a few counts. This rearrangement joins TRBV27 to TRBJ2-2; D call uncertain. The CDR3 is made up of 14 amino acids. V lost 2 bases and J lost 7, with 11 bases in between. Per germline, CDR1 MNHEY and CDR2 SMNVEV (reference sequence). The CDR3 region has the DNA TGTGCCAGCAGTTTAGATTCAGTCATCGGGGAGCTGTTTTTT. Translated, it gives CASSLDSVIGELFF.

This chain joins TRBV28 and TRBJ2-2; TRBD2 matches at 8 bases. Per germline, CDR1 MDHEN and CDR2 SYDVKM. This CDR3 has 16 amino acids. The trim removed 6 bases at V and 3 bases at J, leaving 9 bases unmatched. The CDR3 DNA reads TGTGCCAGCAGCCCCTCGGGGGGGAGAGACACCGGGGAGCTGTTTTTT. It codes for CASSPSGGRDTGELFF.

V and J are TRBV11-3 and TRBJ2-1; 8 bases map to TRBD2. With V trimmed by 5 bases and J by 3 bases, 12 bases remained unmatched. The CDR3 is made up of 17 amino acids. Germline assignment: CDR1 SGHNT and CDR2 YENEEA. CDR3 amino acids: CASSPGEAGVLYNEQFF. In DNA, the CDR3 is TGTGCCAGCAGCCCCGGCGAAGCGGGAGTGCTCTACAATGAGCAGTTCTTC.

In this sample, this clone turned up a few times. The rearrangement joins TRBV7-3 to TRBJ2-7; 8 positions agree with TRBD2. The CDR3 contains 15 residues. CDR1 is SGHTA and CDR2 is FQGTGA in the germline V gene. The junction had 6 bases not matched to a gene; V was cut back by 3 bases and J by 2 bases. The CDR3 sequence: CASSFLAGPTYEQYF. The CDR3 region has the DNA TGTGCCAGCAGCTTCTTAGCGGGACCTACCTACGAGCAGTACTTC.

CDR3 DNA: TGTGCCAGCAGCCTACTGATCGAAGGACAGGGCCCGTACTTC. This gives the protein CASSLLIEGQGPYF. V and J are TRBV5-8 and TRBJ2-7; TRBD1 matches 8 bases. Germline V gene lookup returns CDR1 SGHTS and CDR2 YDEGEE. This CDR3 region has 14 residues. J lost 12 bases, V lost 4 bases, and 15 bases had no gene match.

The chain joins TRBV28 to TRBJ1-5; the match to TRBD1 covers 9 bases. Germline V lookup: CDR1 MDHEN, CDR2 SYDVKM. The V gene end was trimmed by 2 bases and the J gene end by 6 bases; junction bases not matched to a gene: 2. This CDR3 is built from 14 residues. In DNA, the CDR3 is TGTGCCAGCAGTTTAGGGACAGGGAGTCAGCCCCAGCATTTT. Its protein product is CASSLGTGSQPQHF.

The chain couples TRBV5-6 to TRBJ1-5, with 7 bases fitting TRBD1. Germline values: CDR1 SGHDT, CDR2 YYEEEE. CDR3 size: 16 residues. Germline trimming cut 4 bases from V and 2 bases from J; bases unmatched to any gene: 9. In DNA, the CDR3 is TGTGCCAGCAGCCTCAGAGGGGGCAATCGCAATCAGCCCCAGCATTTT. Its translation is CASSLRGGNRNQPQHF.

A single count supports this clone. V gene TRBV30 combines with J gene TRBJ2-2; no firm D call. V lost 4 bases and J lost 6, with 15 bases in between. Germline lookup yields CDR1 GTSNPN and CDR2 SVGIG (reference sequence). This CDR3 comprises 14 residues. CDR3 sequence (DNA): TGTGCCTGGATGGAGAGGCACTTTTCCGGGGAGCTGTTTTTT. This sequence encodes CAWMERHFSGELFF.

The chain is built from TRBV28 and TRBJ2-7; TRBD2 might be the D (7 bases). The CDR3 loop spans 14 amino acids. The germline CDR1 and CDR2 sequences are MDHEN and SYDVKM. Trimming cost V 3 bases and J 4 bases, with 13 bases left between them. The CDR3 DNA sequence: TGTGCCAGCAGTTTGGCGGGGGCAGGGTACGAGCAGTACTTC. This gives the protein CASSLAGAGYEQYF.

The chain combines TRBV5-1 with TRBJ2-5; 9 nucleotides align to TRBD2. The germline gives CDR1 SGHRS, CDR2 YFSETQ. Unmatched junction bases numbered 6, after V lost 7 bases and J lost 5 bases. There are 13 residues in the CDR3. Here the CDR3 DNA reads TGCGCCAGCGGCGGGGGGGCGAGGGAGACCCAGTACTTC. Protein sequence: CASGGGARETQYF.

The chain uses TRBV5-4 and TRBJ1-2; possible D gene TRBD1, 5 bases. The CDR3 is made up of 14 amino acids. CDR1 is SGHNT and CDR2 is YYREEE in the germline V gene (reference sequence). Trimming pared 2 bases from V and 5 bases from J, leaving 13 bases between. The CDR3 DNA reads as TGTGCCAGCAGCTTTCCCCTGCAGGGATATGGCTACACCTTC. Amino acid sequence: CASSFPLQGYGYTF.

The genes are TRBV27 and TRBJ2-7, with TRBD2 identical over 13 bases. Per the germline V gene, CDR1 is MNHEY and CDR2 is SMNVEV (reference sequence). This CDR3 comprises 16 residues. With 0 bases clipped from V and 6 bases from J, the junction kept 5 bases outside the gene matches. CDR3 sequence (DNA): TGTGCCAGCAGTTTATCGCTGGGACTAGCGGGACTCGAGCAGTACTTC. Its translation: CASSLSLGLAGLEQYF.

This clone was recorded a few times. V and J are TRBV29-1 and TRBJ2-7; weak D call: TRBD1 (6 bases). The CDR3 runs to 13 residues. Trimming removed 7 bases at V and 5 bases at J, with 18 bases between. Germline V lookup: CDR1 SQVTM, CDR2 ANQGSEA. The CDR3 DNA is TGCAGCGCCACTTTAGGGACAATAGACGAGCAGTACTTC. Translation gives CSATLGTIDEQYF.

The chain carries TRBV9 and TRBJ2-7; TRBD2 might be the D (5 bases). V lost 0 bases and J lost 0, with 13 bases in between. Germline loops: CDR1 SGDLS, CDR2 YYNGEE. The CDR3 runs to 16 residues. DNA for the CDR3: TGTGCCAGCAGCGTAGGAGAGGGTACATACTCCTACGAGCAGTACTTC. Translating gives CASSVGEGTYSYEQYF.

This chain connects TRBV9 to TRBJ1-1, with a possible D match to TRBD1 (6 bases). Trimming shortened V by 0 bases and J by 5 bases, and 11 bases separated the two germline ends. From germline, CDR1 is SGDLS and CDR2 YYNGEE. This CDR3 comprises 14 residues. The CDR3 here is CASSVGTGYTEAFF. CDR3 coding DNA: TGTGCCAGCAGCGTAGGAACAGGGTATACTGAAGCTTTCTTT.

The chain carries TRBV7-6 and TRBJ1-2; weak D call: TRBD1 (5 bases). The CDR3 runs to 14 residues. Germline V gene lookup returns CDR1 SGHVS and CDR2 FNYEAQ. Trimming took off 4 bases at V and 2 bases at J, with 11 bases between the two ends. The CDR3 loop is CASSSGGTNYGYTF. Here the CDR3 DNA reads TGTGCCAGCAGCTCTGGCGGGACGAACTATGGCTACACCTTC.